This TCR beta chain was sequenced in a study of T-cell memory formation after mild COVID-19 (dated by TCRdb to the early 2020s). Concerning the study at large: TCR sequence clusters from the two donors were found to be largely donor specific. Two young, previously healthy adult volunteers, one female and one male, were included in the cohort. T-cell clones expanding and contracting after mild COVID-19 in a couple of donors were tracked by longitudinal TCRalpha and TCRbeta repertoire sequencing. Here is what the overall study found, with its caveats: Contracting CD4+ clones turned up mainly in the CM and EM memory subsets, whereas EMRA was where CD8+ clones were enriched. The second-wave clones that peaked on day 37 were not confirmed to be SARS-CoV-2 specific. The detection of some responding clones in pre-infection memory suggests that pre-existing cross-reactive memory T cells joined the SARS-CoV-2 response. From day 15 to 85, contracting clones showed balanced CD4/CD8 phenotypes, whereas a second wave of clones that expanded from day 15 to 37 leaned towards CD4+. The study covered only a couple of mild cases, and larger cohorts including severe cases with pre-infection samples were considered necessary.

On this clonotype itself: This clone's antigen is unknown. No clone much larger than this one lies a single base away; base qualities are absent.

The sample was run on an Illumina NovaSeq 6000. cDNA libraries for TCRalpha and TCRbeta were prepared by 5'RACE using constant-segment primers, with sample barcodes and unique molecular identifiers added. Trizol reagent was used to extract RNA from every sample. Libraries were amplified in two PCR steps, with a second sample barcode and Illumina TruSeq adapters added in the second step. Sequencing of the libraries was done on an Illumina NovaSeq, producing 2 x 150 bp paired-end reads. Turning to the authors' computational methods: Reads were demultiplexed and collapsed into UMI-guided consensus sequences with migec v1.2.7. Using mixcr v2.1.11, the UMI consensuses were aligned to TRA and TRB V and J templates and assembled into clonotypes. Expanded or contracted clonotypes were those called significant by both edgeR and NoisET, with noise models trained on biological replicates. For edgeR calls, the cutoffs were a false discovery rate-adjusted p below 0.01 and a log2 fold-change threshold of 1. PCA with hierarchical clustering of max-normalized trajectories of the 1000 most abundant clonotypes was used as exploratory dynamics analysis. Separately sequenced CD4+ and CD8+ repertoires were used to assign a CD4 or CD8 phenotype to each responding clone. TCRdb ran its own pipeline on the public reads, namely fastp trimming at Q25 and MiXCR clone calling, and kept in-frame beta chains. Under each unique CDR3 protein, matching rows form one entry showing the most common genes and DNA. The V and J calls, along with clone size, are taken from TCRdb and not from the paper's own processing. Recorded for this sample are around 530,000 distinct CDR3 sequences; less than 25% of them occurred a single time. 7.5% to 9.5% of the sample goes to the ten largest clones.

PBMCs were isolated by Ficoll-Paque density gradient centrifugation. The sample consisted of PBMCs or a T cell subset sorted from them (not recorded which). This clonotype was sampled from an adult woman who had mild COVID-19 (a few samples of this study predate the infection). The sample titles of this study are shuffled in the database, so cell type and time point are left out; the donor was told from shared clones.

The DNA sequence follows: TGTGCCAGCAGGATAGGACAGGGGAATTCACCCCTCCACTTT. Translation gives CASRIGQGNSPLHF. In this chain, TRBV12-3 or TRBV12-4 is recombined with TRBJ1-6, and 9 junctional nucleotides match TRBD1. The CDR3 runs 14 amino acids, cysteine and phenylalanine included. Only the CDR3 portion is preserved as DNA: 42 bases, with reading frame beginning at the first base. Ends trimmed: V by 6 bases, J by 7 bases; bases unmatched to a gene: 4.